The 12 T cell receptor beta chains below all came from one sample that was sequenced in a study of shared clonotypes between healthy human individuals. Profiling relied on immunoSEQ multiplex PCR, and the TCRdb table lists in-frame clones only, not all of them. The table shows over a million clones, with approximately 78% occurring only once. Source material: memory CD4+ T cells from PBMCs. Subset denoted: CD45RA-negative fraction. The receptor source for this set is a man between 18 and 35 years old in good health. Some clones in this sample may be carry-over from other donors' samples.

The chain combines TRBV5-1 with TRBJ2-5; TRBD2 matches 7 bases. CDR1 is SGHRS and CDR2 is YFSETQ in the germline V gene. J lost 0 bases, V lost 6 bases, and 11 bases had no gene match. This CDR3 has 16 amino acids. DNA of the CDR3: TGCGCCAGCAAGGGAGCGGGACCAACGTACCAAGAGACCCAGTACTTC. Translating gives CASKGAGPTYQETQYF.

This clone appeared a single time. The chain combines TRBV4-3 with TRBJ1-5; D call uncertain. Germline V gene lookup returns CDR1 LGHNA and CDR2 YSLEER. This CDR3 is built from 13 residues. With 0 bases removed from V and 7 bases from J, the gap between germline ends came to 7 bases. CDR3 protein: CASSQDLDQPQHF. The DNA for the CDR3 is TGCGCCAGCAGCCAAGATCTGGACCAGCCCCAGCATTTT.

The chain carries TRBV7-3 and TRBJ2-2; 8 nucleotides line up with TRBD2. In germline, CDR1 is SGHTA, CDR2 FQGTGA. The CDR3 runs 16 residues. Trimming removed 4 bases from V and 0 bases from J; junction bases left unmatched: 4. CDR3 loop: CASSWTSPSNTGELFF. The CDR3 DNA reads as TGTGCCAGCAGCTGGACTAGCCCCTCGAACACCGGGGAGCTGTTTTTT. Full variable domain (remainder filled in from reference TRBV7-3 and TRBJ2-2): GAGVSQTPSNKVTEKGKYVELRCDPISGHTALYWYRQSLGQGPEFLIYFQGTGAADDSGLPNDRFFAVRPEGSVSTLKIQRTERGDSAVYLCASSWTSPSNTGELFFGEGSRLTVL.

The sample holds one count of this clone. This CDR3 is also generated by other DNA sequences in the sample. The CDR3 DNA sequence: TGCGCCAGCAGCTTGGAATCGGGGGGCTACACCTTC. Amino acids: CASSLESGGYTF. The chain employs TRBV5-1 and TRBJ1-2, with D unclear. V was pared by 0 bases and J by 8 bases, with 8 bases between. CDR3 size: 12 residues. Germline-derived CDR1 and CDR2 are SGHRS and YFSETQ.

A single count supports this clone. The chain links TRBV5-1 to TRBJ2-5, with TRBD2 matching over 10 bases. The CDR3 runs to 16 residues. Losses at the gene ends were 4 bases for V and 4 bases for J; bases not matched to a gene: 10. Germline V lookup: CDR1 SGHRS, CDR2 YFSETQ. CDR3 sequence: CASSRTIAGGGETQYF. Here the CDR3 DNA reads TGCGCCAGCAGCCGGACTATAGCGGGAGGAGGAGAGACCCAGTACTTC.

The chain combines TRBV5-1 with TRBJ2-1; 11 bases are a match to TRBD1. This CDR3 has 16 amino acids. CDR1 SGHRS and CDR2 YFSETQ come from the germline V gene. V lost 2 bases, J lost 5 bases, and 6 bases stayed unmatched. CDR3 sequence: CASSLFGTGGNNEQFF. In nucleotides, the CDR3 is TGCGCCAGCAGCTTATTCGGGACAGGGGGAAACAATGAGCAGTTCTTC.

J is TRBJ2-1 and V is TRBV11-1, with unresolved D. The CDR3 contains 16 residues. V dropped 4 bases and J dropped 1 base, with 14 bases sitting between them. Germline loops: CDR1 SGHAT, CDR2 FQDESV (reference sequence). For the CDR3, the DNA is TGTGCCAGCAGCTCGAAGGCCGTCAATTCCTACAATGAGCAGTTCTTC. This gives the protein CASSSKAVNSYNEQFF.

The chain couples TRBV6-1 to TRBJ1-5; no clear D. This CDR3 is 14 amino acids long. The germline gives CDR1 MNHNS, CDR2 SASEGT. Trimming took 1 base from V and 5 from J, leaving 9 bases between them. CDR3 sequence (DNA): TGTGCCAGCAGTGAAGGAGGACTTGATCAGCCCCAGCATTTT. It codes for CASSEGGLDQPQHF.

Concerning this clone itself: Given a much more abundant clone one base away, this may be a read error. The V and J genes are TRBV28 and TRBJ2-2, with a weak D call TRBD1 (6 bases). This CDR3 contains 14 residues. Trimming took off 6 bases at V and 1 base at J, with 9 bases between the two ends. Germline V gene data show CDR1 as MDHEN and CDR2 as SYDVKM. This chain's CDR3 is CASSLGQNTGELFF. CDR3 DNA: TGTGCCAGCAGCCTGGGACAGAACACCGGGGAGCTGTTTTTT. The full variable domain, in which reference TRBV28 and TRBJ2-2 provide the parts outside the CDR3, is DVKVTQSSRYLVKRTGEKVFLECVQDMDHENMFWYRQDPGLGLRLIYFSYDVKMKEKGDIPEGYSVSREKKERFSLILESASTNQTSMYLCASSLGQNTGELFFGEGSRLTVL.

This sequence joins TRBV7-9 and TRBJ1-4; no clear D gene. From germline, CDR1 is SEHNR and CDR2 FQNEAQ (reference sequence). V was pared by 4 bases and J by 0 bases, with 6 bases between. CDR3 size: 14 residues. CDR3 bases: TGTGCCAGCAGCTCGGGTTCAACTAATGAAAAACTGTTTTTT. It yields the protein CASSSGSTNEKLFF.

V usage is TRBV28 and J usage is TRBJ1-1; D is undetermined. Deletions cut 4 bases from V and 8 bases from J, with 14 bases between. The CDR3 has 13 amino acids. Germline lookup yields CDR1 MDHEN and CDR2 SYDVKM. CDR3 loop: CASSSPGRVEAFF. CDR3 bases: TGTGCCAGCAGTTCACCTGGACGGGTCGAAGCTTTCTTT.

The rearrangement joins TRBV21-1 to TRBJ2-6; TRBD2 was called by the table and not checked on the DNA. TRBV21-1 is recorded as a pseudogene. This CDR3 spans 14 amino acids. CDR3 coding DNA: TGTGCCAGCAGCAAATACTCGGGGGGCAACGTCCTGACTTTC. Translation gives CASSKYSGGNVLTF.